This is a list of T cell receptor beta chains from one sample in a study of metastatic and nonmetastatic thyroid tumors. TCRdb re-called the PCR reads with MiXCR. The sample contains tens of thousands of clones, approximately 26% of which appear only once. Sample: blood. All receptors come from a male donor with papillary thyroid cancer or a benign thyroid nodule (not recorded which). Some clones in this sample may be carry-over from other donors' samples. The conserved cysteine and the conserved F or W are not part of the CDR3 here.

TRBV12-3/TRBV12-4	ASSYLQGVEYTQY
TRBV30	AWTLGGGAKNIQY
TRBV2	ASSGRGQGFNEQY
TRBV6-2/TRBV6-3	ASSSREPTQPQH
TRBV9	ASSVAGGDTDTQY
TRBV3-1	ASSQVRGAPGVGETQY
TRBV11-2	ASSLVRGAARGTQY
TRBV6-1	ASSELQGTSYEQY
TRBV7-9	ASSLESGIGYT
TRBV5-4	ATAGVPGTEAF
TRBV5-4	ASSLAMGQGADTQY
TRBV30	AWSVTPDSPLH
TRBV10-3	AAAGTGTDTQY
TRBV9	ASSVRGLGTDTQY
TRBV18	ASSPPSVWETQY
TRBV6-1	ASSSLTGARGYT
TRBV6-1	ASTQGAGFEAF
TRBV5-6	ASSLTGRGTGELF
TRBV18	ASSPLWAETQY
TRBV2	ASNPASGGYNEQF
TRBV6-5	ASVLRVCGNEQF
TRBV12-3/TRBV12-4	ASSLGASGVAKNIQY
TRBV3-1	ASSPSANTEAF
TRBV6-1	ASDRTGTGNSPLH
TRBV6-1	ASSEFGTGASSPLH
TRBV29-1	SVFGETTYNEQF
TRBV29-1	SVGSAGQIYGYT
TRBV3-1	ASSQEGDPKF
TRBV5-4	ASSSGRTGPSYEQY
TRBV6-1	ASRTRDRVPYEQY
TRBV6-2/TRBV6-3	ASSYPPWPQAF
TRBV6-1	ASTLYRVNTGELF
TRBV3-1	ASSQEGLAGGGTDTQY
TRBV6-1	ASSESPETGELF
TRBV4-1	ASSQSTTGTRNYGYT
TRBV2	ASSTSQTWGEQY
TRBV30	AWLTGGSYEQY
TRBV6-1	ASSEAEAGGSYEQY
TRBV7-8	ASSTARLAGTYNEQF
TRBV2	ASIERLIMNTEAF
TRBV13	ASSLLTITYEQY
TRBV30	AWSNLQGVYGYT
TRBV4-1	ASSQKTGPHQPQH
TRBV30	AWSTGGHGYT
TRBV25-1	ASSEYTNRRWEKLF
TRBV6-6	ASSYSRNRAGYT
TRBV6-5	ASSYGQGIGYT
TRBV6-2/TRBV6-3	ASNVPRGNQPQH
TRBV19	ASNARAGTGGSRDYGYT
TRBV19	ASSIVGTNSREF
TRBV4-1	ASSQDYNNEQF
TRBV20-1	SAKAVGNSNHPQH
TRBV5-1	ASSLGPGLGTYEQY
TRBV7-3	ASSPRGFADTQY
TRBV6-1	ASSRTATNEKLF
TRBV5-6	ASSWQGSDTQY
TRBV11-2	VSSFQDSEQF
TRBV20-1	SARTPIYNEQF
TRBV6-5	ASSSSTNYGYT
TRBV5-6	ASNHANTGELF